Listed below are T cell receptor beta chains from one sample, sequenced in a study of blood T cell repertoires in COVID-19. The assay was immunoSEQ multiplex PCR, and TCRdb's table has in-frame clones only and misses some. The sample includes roughly 120,000 clones, 70% to 90% seen only once; the top ten take approximately 18%. The sample consisted of peripheral blood. The receptors originated from a woman aged 60-75 years with acute or convalescent COVID-19. The CDR3 runs from the conserved cysteine through the conserved F or W.

TRBV11-2	TRBJ1-3	15	CASSLNFGEGNTIYF
TRBV19	TRBJ1-5	15	CASSIAAVPNQPQHF
TRBV7-9	TRBJ2-7	14	CASSLGATSGEQYF
TRBV6-2/TRBV6-3	TRBJ2-1	19	CASSYTSGWQPSSYNEQFF
TRBV28	TRBJ2-3	15	CASSPNRILTDTQYF
TRBV28	TRBJ1-4	12	CASSLEGSKLFF
TRBV5-6	TRBJ2-3	16	CASSRGTGVGTDTQYF
TRBV28	TRBJ1-2	15	CASLSQVYTSYGYTF
TRBV12-3/TRBV12-4	TRBJ1-2	12	CASRRGGYGYTF
TRBV10-1	TRBJ2-7	13	CASSESNRQGKYF
TRBV11-2	TRBJ2-2	14	CASRTMGGTGELFF
TRBV6-2/TRBV6-3	TRBJ1-5	14	CASIPGGGTSPQHF
TRBV4-3	TRBJ1-6	15	CASSQEAGENSPLHF
TRBV7-9	TRBJ1-2	15	CATVENTRGLGGYTF
TRBV10-3	TRBJ2-2	14	CATKWRGDTGELFF
TRBV12-3/TRBV12-4	TRBJ1-2	12	CASSFSGIHYTF
TRBV2	TRBJ1-5	13	CASSDLGWKPQHF
TRBV5-6	TRBJ2-7	11	CASSSDAVQYF
TRBV5-1	TRBJ2-2	16	CASSPPDTANTGELFF
TRBV5-1	TRBJ2-1	14	CASSLGEVDNEQFF
TRBV19	TRBJ1-5	15	CASSGRGANYQPQHF
TRBV18	TRBJ2-1	13	CASSPQGAHEQFF
TRBV6-5	TRBJ2-7	13	CASSYRGTDEQYF
TRBV5-1	TRBJ2-6	18	CASSAGTGPNSGANVLTF
TRBV29-1	TRBJ2-3	13	CSVEFISTDTQYF
TRBV12-3/TRBV12-4	TRBJ2-5	13	CASSPWTKETQYF
TRBV18	TRBJ1-1	13	CASSPGQSSEAFF
TRBV18	TRBJ1-4	15	CASSYNHGDNEKLFF
TRBV18	TRBJ2-2	12	CASSRDRVELFF
TRBV5-4	TRBJ1-1	16	CASSFPGAVGRTEAFF
TRBV30	TRBJ2-1	13	CAWSWGGTNEQFF
TRBV5-1	TRBJ2-2	15	CASSLDGANTGELFF
TRBV30	TRBJ2-5	15	CAWSLPWDRQETQYF
TRBV6-5	TRBJ1-1	12	CASGDRGREAFF
TRBV19	TRBJ2-6	15	CASSIPRSGANVLTF
TRBV28	TRBJ1-5	15	CASTNQGSSNQPQHF
TRBV29-1	TRBJ1-3	16	CSAELVLGTGRNTIYF
TRBV18	TRBJ2-1	15	CASSPRTLNYNEQFF
TRBV24-1	TRBJ2-7	17	CATSDLPRTGGFYEQYF
TRBV27	TRBJ1-2	13	CASRTDNAGGYTF
TRBV7-8	TRBJ1-5	13	CASSLFQEQPQHF
TRBV6-2/TRBV6-3	TRBJ2-1	16	CASSYPRTISYNEQFF
TRBV18	TRBJ1-1	16	CASSRRQLPLGSEAFF
TRBV30	TRBJ1-6	13	CAWKGQAISPLHF
TRBV2	TRBJ1-5	14	CASSEFGVGQPQHF
TRBV7-2	TRBJ2-7	13	CASSLERAYEQYF
TRBV28	TRBJ1-2	16	CASRYMDRSNNYGYTF
TRBV6-5	TRBJ1-1	14	CASSYVWGVTEAFF
TRBV6-5	TRBJ1-1	12	CATSRQGPEAFF
TRBV27	TRBJ1-4	14	CASRPLRAGEKLFF
TRBV30	TRBJ1-2	12	CAWSLSTYGYTF
TRBV12-3/TRBV12-4	TRBJ1-2	13	CASRRGKNYGYTF
TRBV7-7	TRBJ2-3	20	CASSLVYIVGGGGFGDTQYF
TRBV7-8	TRBJ2-7	17	CASSLGGFASGTYEQYF
TRBV6-1	TRBJ2-7	14	CASSERQGTYEQYF
TRBV9	TRBJ2-3	14	CASSVSGDTDTQYF
TRBV7-2	TRBJ1-6	15	CASSNPTGLNSPLHF
TRBV5-6	TRBJ1-1	15	CASSLRGVTNTEAFF
TRBV29-1	TRBJ1-2	18	CSVPSGKDSGVPNYGYTF
TRBV18	TRBJ2-1	15	CASSPLLAGYNEQFF